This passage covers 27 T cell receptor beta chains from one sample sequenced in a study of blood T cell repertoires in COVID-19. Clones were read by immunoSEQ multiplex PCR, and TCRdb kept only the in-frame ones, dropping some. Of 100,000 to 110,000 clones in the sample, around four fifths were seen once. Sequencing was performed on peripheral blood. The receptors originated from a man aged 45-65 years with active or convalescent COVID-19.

The CDR3 DNA reads TGTGCCAGCTCACCACCAGGGGATATCTATGGCTACACCTTC. This sequence encodes CASSPPGDIYGYTF. This sequence joins TRBV18 and TRBJ1-2; maybe TRBD1 (5 bases). V was shortened by 0 bases and J by 4 bases, with 9 bases between the two germline ends. Per the germline V gene, CDR1 is KGHSH and CDR2 is LQKENI. There are 14 residues in the CDR3.

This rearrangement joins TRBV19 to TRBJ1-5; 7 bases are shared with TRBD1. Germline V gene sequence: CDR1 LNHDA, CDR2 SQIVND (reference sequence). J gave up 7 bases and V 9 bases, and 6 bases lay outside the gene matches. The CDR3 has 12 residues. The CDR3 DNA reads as TGTGCCAGCCAAGGGGGCATGCAGCCCCAGCATTTT. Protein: CASQGGMQPQHF.

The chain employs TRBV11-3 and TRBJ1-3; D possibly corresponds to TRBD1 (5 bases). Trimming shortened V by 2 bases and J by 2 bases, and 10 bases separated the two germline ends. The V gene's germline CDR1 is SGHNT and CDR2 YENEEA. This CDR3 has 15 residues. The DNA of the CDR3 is TGTGCCAGCAGCTTACAAGGGGTTACTGGAAACACCATATATTTT. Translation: CASSLQGVTGNTIYF. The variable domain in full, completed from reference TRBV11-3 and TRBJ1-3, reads EAGVVQSPRYKIIEKKQPVAFWCNPISGHNTLYWYLQNLGQGPELLIRYENEEAVDDSQLPKDRFSAERLKGVDSTLKIQPAELGDSAVYLCASSLQGVTGNTIYFGEGSWLTVV.

The CDR3, as DNA: TGTGCCAGCAGTTACCGGGACAGCTACGAGCAGTACTTC. Translating gives CASSYRDSYEQYF. The chain links TRBV6-5 to TRBJ2-7; 7 positions agree with TRBD1. The V and J ends lost 2 bases and 3 bases, in that order; junction bases with no gene match: 1. Germline values: CDR1 MNHEY, CDR2 SVGAGI. CDR3 length: 13 amino acids.

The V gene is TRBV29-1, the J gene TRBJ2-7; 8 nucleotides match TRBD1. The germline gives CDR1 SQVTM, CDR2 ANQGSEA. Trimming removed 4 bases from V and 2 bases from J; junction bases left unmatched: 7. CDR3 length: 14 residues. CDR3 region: CSVAYGTGAYEQYF. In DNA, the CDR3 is TGCAGCGTTGCATATGGGACAGGCGCCTACGAGCAGTACTTC.

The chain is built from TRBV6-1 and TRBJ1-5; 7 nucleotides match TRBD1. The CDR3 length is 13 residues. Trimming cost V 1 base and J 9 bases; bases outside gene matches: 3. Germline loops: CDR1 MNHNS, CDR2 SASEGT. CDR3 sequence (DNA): TGTGCCAGCAGTGAAGACAGGGGACGGCCCCAGCATTTT. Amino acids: CASSEDRGRPQHF.

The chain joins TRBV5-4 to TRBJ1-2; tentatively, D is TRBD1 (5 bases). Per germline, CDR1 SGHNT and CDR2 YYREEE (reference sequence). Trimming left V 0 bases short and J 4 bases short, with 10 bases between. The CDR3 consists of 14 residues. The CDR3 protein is CASSLAGDVYGYTF. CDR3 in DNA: TGTGCCAGCAGCTTGGCGGGGGACGTCTATGGCTACACCTTC.

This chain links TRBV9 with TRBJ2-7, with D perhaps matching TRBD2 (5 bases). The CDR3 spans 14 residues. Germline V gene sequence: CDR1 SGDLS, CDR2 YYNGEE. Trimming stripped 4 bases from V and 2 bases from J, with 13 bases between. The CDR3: CASSPSGSPYEQYF. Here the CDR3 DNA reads TGTGCCAGCAGCCCGTCGGGGTCCCCCTACGAGCAGTACTTC. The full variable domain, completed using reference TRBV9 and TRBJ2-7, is DSGVTQTPKHLITATGQRVTLRCSPRSGDLSVYWYQQSLDQGLQFLIQYYNGEERAKGNILERFSAQQFPDLHSELNLSSLELGDSALYFCASSPSGSPYEQYFGPGTRLTVT.

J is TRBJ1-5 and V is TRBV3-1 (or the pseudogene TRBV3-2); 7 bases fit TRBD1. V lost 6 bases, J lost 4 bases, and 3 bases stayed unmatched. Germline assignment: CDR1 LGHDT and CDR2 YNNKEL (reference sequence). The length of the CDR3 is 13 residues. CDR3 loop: CASSLTGNQPQHF. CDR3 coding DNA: TGTGCCAGCAGTCTGACAGGGAATCAGCCCCAGCATTTT.

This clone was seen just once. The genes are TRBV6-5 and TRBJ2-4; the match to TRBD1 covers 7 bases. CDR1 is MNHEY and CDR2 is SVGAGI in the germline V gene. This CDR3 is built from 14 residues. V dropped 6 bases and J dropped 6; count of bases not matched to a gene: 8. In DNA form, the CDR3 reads TGTGCCAGCAGACAGGGGAGCACCCCAAACATTCAGTACTTC. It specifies CASRQGSTPNIQYF.

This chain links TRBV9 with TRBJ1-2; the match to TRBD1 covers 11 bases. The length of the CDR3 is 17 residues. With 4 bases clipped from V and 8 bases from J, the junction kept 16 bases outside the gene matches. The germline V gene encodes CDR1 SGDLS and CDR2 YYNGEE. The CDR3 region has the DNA TGTGCCAGCAGCCTCACCGAAAGGACAGGGGGCTTAGGGGGCTACACCTTC. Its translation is CASSLTERTGGLGGYTF.

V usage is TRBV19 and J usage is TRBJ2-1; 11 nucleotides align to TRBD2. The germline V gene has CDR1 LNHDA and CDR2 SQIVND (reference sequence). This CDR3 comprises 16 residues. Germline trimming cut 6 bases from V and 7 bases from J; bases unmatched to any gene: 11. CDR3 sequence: CASRPELAGVGNEQFF. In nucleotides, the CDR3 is TGTGCCAGTAGACCTGAACTAGCGGGAGTAGGAAATGAGCAGTTCTTC.

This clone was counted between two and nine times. Here the CDR3 DNA reads TGTGCCGGAAGAGGACTCCTTAATGAAAAACTGTTTTTT. Protein product: CAGRGLLNEKLFF. The chain couples TRBV21-1 to TRBJ1-4. TRBV21-1 is deemed a pseudogene. The CDR3 is 13 amino acids.

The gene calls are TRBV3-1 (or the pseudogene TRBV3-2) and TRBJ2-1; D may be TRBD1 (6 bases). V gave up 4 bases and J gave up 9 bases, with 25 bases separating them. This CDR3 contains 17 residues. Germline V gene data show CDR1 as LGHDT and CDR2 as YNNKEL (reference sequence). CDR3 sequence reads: CASSPQRGIIPIREQFF. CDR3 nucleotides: TGTGCCAGCAGCCCTCAGAGGGGGATCATCCCCATCCGTGAGCAGTTCTTC.

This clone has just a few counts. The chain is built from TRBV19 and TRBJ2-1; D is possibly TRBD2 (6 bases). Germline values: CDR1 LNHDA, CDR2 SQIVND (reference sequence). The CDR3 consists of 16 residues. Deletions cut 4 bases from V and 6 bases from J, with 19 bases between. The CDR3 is CASSSNRLVLTNEQFF. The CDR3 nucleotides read TGTGCCAGTAGTAGCAATAGACTAGTGCTGACCAATGAGCAGTTCTTC.

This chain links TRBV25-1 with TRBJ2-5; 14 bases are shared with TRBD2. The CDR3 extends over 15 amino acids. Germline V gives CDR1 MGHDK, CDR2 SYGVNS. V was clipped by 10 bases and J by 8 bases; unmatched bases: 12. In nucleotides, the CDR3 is TGTGCCACGGGGGGGACTAGCGGGAGTTCAAATACCCAGTACTTC. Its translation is CATGGTSGSSNTQYF.

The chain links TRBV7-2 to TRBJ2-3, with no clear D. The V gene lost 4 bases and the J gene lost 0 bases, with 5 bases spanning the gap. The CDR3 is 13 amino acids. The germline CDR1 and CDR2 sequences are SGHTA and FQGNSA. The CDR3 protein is CASSSPSTDTQYF. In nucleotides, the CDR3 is TGTGCCAGCAGCTCCCCTAGCACAGATACGCAGTATTTT. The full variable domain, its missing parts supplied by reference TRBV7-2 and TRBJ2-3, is GAGVSQSPSNKVTEKGKDVELRCDPISGHTALYWYRQSLGQGLEFLIYFQGNSAPDKSGLPSDRFSAERTGGSVSTLTIQRTQQEDSAVYLCASSSPSTDTQYFGPGTRLTVL.

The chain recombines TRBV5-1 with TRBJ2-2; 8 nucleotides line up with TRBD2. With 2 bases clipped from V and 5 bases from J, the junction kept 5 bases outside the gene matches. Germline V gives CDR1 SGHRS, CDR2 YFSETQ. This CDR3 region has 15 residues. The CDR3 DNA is TGCGCCAGCAGCTTAACCTCTAGCGGGACCGGGGAGCTGTTTTTT. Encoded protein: CASSLTSSGTGELFF.

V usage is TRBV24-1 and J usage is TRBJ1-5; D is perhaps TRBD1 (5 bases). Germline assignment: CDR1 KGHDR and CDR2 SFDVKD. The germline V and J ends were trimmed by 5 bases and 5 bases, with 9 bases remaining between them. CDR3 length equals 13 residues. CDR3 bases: TGTGCCACCAGTGGGGGGGGTCATCAGCCCCAGCATTTT. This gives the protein CATSGGGHQPQHF.

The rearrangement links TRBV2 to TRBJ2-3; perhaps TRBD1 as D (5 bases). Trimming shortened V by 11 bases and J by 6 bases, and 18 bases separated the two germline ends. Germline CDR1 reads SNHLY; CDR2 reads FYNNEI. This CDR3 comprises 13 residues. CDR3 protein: CAGNREGVDTQYF. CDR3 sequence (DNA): TGTGCCGGCAACCGTGAAGGGGTGGATACGCAGTATTTT.

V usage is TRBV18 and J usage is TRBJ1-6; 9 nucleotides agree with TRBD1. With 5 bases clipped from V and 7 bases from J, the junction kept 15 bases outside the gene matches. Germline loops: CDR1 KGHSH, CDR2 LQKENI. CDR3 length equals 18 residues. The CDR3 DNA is TGTGCCAGCTCATCGTCTTCACCCGGGACAGGGAGCAATTCACCCCTCCACTTT. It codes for CASSSSSPGTGSNSPLHF.

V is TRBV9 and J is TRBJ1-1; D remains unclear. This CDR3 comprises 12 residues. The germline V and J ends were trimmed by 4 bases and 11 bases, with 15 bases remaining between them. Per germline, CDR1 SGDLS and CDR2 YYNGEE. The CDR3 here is CASSPGRREAFF. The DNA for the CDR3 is TGTGCCAGCAGCCCGGGAAGACGGGAGGCTTTCTTT.

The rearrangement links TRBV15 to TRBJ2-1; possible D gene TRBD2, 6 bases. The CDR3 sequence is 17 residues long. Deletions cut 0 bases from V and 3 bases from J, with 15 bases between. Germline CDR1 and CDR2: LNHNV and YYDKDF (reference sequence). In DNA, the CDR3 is TGTGCCACCAGCAGAGAGGCCGGGGGTCGCGGCTACAATGAGCAGTTCTTC. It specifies CATSREAGGRGYNEQFF.

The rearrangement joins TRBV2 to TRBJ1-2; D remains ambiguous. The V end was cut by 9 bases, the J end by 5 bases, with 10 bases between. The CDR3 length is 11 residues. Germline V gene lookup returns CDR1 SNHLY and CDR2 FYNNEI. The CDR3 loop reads CASGPLYGYTF. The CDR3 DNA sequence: TGTGCCAGTGGGCCCCTTTATGGCTACACCTTC.

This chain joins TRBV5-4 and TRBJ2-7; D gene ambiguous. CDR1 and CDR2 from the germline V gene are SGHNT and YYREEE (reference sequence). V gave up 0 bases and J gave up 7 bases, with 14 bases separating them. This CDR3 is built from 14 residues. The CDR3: CASSLGGPTGEQYF. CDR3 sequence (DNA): TGTGCCAGCAGCTTGGGAGGCCCCACCGGGGAGCAGTACTTC.

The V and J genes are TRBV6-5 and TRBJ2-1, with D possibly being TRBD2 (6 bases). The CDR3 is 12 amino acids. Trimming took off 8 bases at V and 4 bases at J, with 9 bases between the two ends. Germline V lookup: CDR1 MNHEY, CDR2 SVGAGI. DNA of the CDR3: TGTGCCAGCTGGGACTTTTACAATGAGCAGTTCTTC. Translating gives CASWDFYNEQFF.

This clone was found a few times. The CDR3 DNA reads TGCGCCAGCAGCCAAGGCCTCAGCGGGAGGAGGAACGAGCAGTACTTC. This encodes CASSQGLSGRRNEQYF. The chain links TRBV4-1 to TRBJ2-7; 9 bases line up with TRBD2. The CDR3 length is 16 residues. V gave up 1 base and J gave up 5 bases; unmatched junction bases: 9. In germline, CDR1 is MGHRA, CDR2 YSYEKL.